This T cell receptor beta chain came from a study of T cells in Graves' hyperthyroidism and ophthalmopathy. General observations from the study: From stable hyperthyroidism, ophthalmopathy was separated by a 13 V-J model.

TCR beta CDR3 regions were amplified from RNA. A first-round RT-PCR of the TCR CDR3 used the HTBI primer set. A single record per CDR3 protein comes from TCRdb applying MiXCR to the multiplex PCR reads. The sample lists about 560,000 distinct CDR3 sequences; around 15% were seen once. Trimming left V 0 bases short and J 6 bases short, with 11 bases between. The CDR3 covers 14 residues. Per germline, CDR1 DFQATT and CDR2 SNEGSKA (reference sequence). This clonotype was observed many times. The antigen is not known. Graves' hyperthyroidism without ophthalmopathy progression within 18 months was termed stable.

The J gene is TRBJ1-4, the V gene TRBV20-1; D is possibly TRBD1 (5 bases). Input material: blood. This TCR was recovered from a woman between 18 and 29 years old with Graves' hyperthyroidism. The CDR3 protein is CSARDRREDEKLFF. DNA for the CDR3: TGCAGTGCTAGAGATCGCAGGGAGGATGAAAAACTGTTTTTT.